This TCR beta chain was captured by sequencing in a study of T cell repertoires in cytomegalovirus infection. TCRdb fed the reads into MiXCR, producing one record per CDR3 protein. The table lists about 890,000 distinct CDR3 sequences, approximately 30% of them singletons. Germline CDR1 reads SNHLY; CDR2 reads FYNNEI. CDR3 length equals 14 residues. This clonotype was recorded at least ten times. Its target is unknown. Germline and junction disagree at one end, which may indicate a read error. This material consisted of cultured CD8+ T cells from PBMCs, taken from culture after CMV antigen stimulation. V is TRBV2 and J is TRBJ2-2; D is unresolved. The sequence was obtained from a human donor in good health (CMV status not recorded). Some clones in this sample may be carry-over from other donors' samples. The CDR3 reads CASSRTGNTGELFF. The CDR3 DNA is TGTGCTAGCAGTCGTACCGGTAACACCGGGGAGCTGTTTTTT.